A selection of T cell receptor beta chains follows, all from one sample in a study of cytomegalovirus exposure and HLA in healthy donors. This table comes from immunoSEQ multiplex PCR, and its TCRdb copy is limited to in-frame clones, with some not included. The sample holds 200,000 to 250,000 clones, 70% seen once. The sequenced material came from PBMCs. The receptors were gathered from a man between 40 and 49 years old in good health and CMV-seropositive. The CDR3 runs from the conserved cysteine through the conserved F or W. Each record gives: clone size, CDR3 length, J gene, V gene, D gene, CDR3 protein, CDR3 DNA. D genes are given only for firm matches. Clone size is not always given. Where it is, it says once, few, many or a class for expanded clones.

. | 19 | TRBJ2-2 | TRBV19 | TRBD2 | CASSIDRLAGGSNTGELFF | TGTGCCAGTAGTATAGATCGGCTAGCGGGGGGCTCGAACACCGGGGAGCTGTTTTTT
. | 13 | TRBJ2-5 | TRBV19 | TRBD1 | CASSRDSQETQYF | TGTGCCAGTAGTAGGGACAGCCAAGAGACCCAGTACTTC
. | 13 | TRBJ1-1 | TRBV5-4 | TRBD1 | CASSRDRSTEAFF | TGTGCCAGCAGCCGGGACAGATCCACTGAAGCTTTCTTT
. | 14 | TRBJ1-5 | TRBV2 | TRBD1 | CASSERQGNQPQHF | TGTGCCAGCAGTGAGAGACAGGGGAATCAGCCCCAGCATTTT
. | 14 | TRBJ1-1 | TRBV6-5 | TRBD1 | CASSSGQGDTEAFF | TGTGCCAGCAGTTCCGGACAGGGAGACACTGAAGCTTTCTTT
. | 13 | TRBJ2-6 | TRBV19 | . | CASMGPGANVLTF | TGTGCCAGTATGGGGCCTGGGGCCAACGTCCTGACTTTC
. | 15 | TRBJ2-1 | TRBV19 | TRBD2 | CASSSQRGTYNEQFF | TGTGCCAGTAGTTCTCAGCGGGGGACCTACAATGAGCAGTTCTTC
. | 15 | TRBJ1-1 | TRBV19 | TRBD1 | CASSIKGAPGTEAFF | TGTGCCAGTAGTATAAAGGGGGCGCCGGGCACTGAAGCTTTCTTT
. | 14 | TRBJ1-2 | TRBV6-6 | . | CASSYSWQNYGYTF | TGTGCCAGCAGTTACTCGTGGCAGAACTATGGCTACACCTTC
. | 16 | TRBJ1-6 | TRBV5-4 | . | CASSLARAGMNSPLHF | TGTGCCAGCAGCTTGGCCCGGGCAGGGATGAATTCACCCCTCCACTTT
few | 15 | TRBJ2-5 | TRBV4-2 | . | CASRPLAGAQETQYF | TGTGCCAGCAGGCCTCTTGCGGGGGCCCAAGAGACCCAGTACTTC
few | 17 | TRBJ1-4 | TRBV19 | . | CASSIGALGPSNEKLFF | TGTGCCAGTAGTATAGGGGCGCTGGGCCCGTCTAATGAAAAACTGTTTTTT
once | 15 | TRBJ1-6 | TRBV14 | . | CASSQRGSDNSPLHF | TGTGCCAGCAGCCAAAGGGGTTCAGATAATTCACCCCTCCACTTT
. | 16 | TRBJ2-3 | TRBV28 | TRBD2 | CASSPVLAGGHDTQYF | TGTGCCAGCAGTCCCGTGTTAGCGGGGGGGCATGATACGCAGTATTTT
. | 13 | TRBJ1-6 | TRBV7-9 | . | CASSLDQNSPLHF | TGTGCCAGCAGCTTAGACCAGAATTCACCCCTCCACTTT
. | 11 | TRBJ2-2 | TRBV29-1 | . | CSGTDSGELFF | TGCAGCGGTACGGACAGCGGGGAGCTGTTTTTT
. | 15 | TRBJ2-2 | TRBV5-1 | TRBD2 | CASRRGELNTGELFF | TGCGCCAGCCGACGGGGGGAGTTAAACACCGGGGAGCTGTTTTTT
. | 13 | TRBJ1-1 | TRBV7-8 | . | CASSLRGDTEAFF | TGTGCCAGCAGCTTAAGGGGCGACACTGAAGCTTTCTTT
few | 11 | TRBJ2-1 | TRBV6-1 | TRBD1 | CASSESWDRIF | TGTGCCAGCAGTGAGAGCTGGGACAGAATCTTC
. | 15 | TRBJ2-5 | TRBV19 | TRBD1 | CASSLTGTGKETQYF | TGTGCCAGTAGCCTAACTGGGACAGGGAAAGAGACCCAGTACTTC
once | 14 | TRBJ2-7 | TRBV7-2 | TRBD1 | CASSMRDSSYEQYF | TGTGCCAGCAGCATGAGGGACAGTTCCTACGAGCAGTACTTC
. | 14 | TRBJ2-7 | TRBV2 | TRBD1 | CASSPTGVGGEQYF | TGTGCCAGCAGTCCTACAGGGGTGGGTGGCGAGCAGTACTTC